The clone carrying this TCR beta chain was observed many times. The antigen is undetermined. This sample is drawn from a study of T cells in Graves' hyperthyroidism and ophthalmopathy. Study in general: The blood sample was taken at first diagnosis, before treatment began.

RNA transcripts served as the template for amplifying TCR beta CDR3 regions. First-round RT-PCR of the TCR CDR3 relied on the HTBI primer set. Using its own MiXCR run on the multiplex PCR reads, TCRdb lists one record per CDR3 protein. This table holds about 350,000 distinct CDR3 sequences, roughly 15% found once. The CDR3 contains 13 residues. The V end lost 4 bases, the J end lost 5 bases, and 11 bases lay between the germline ends. Germline CDR1 MNHNS, CDR2 SASEGT. The PBMCs studied were ones that came from around 10 ml fresh peripheral blood. General observations from the study: A median around 6.8 months before onset, the model predicted ophthalmopathy.

Sample: blood. The chain is built from TRBV6-1 and TRBJ2-5; D uncertain. The sequence was collected from a woman aged 40 to 50 with Graves' ophthalmopathy. The chain's CDR3 is CASSGSQWETQYF. In DNA, the CDR3 is TGTGCCAGCAGTGGCAGCCAGTGGGAGACCCAGTACTTC.